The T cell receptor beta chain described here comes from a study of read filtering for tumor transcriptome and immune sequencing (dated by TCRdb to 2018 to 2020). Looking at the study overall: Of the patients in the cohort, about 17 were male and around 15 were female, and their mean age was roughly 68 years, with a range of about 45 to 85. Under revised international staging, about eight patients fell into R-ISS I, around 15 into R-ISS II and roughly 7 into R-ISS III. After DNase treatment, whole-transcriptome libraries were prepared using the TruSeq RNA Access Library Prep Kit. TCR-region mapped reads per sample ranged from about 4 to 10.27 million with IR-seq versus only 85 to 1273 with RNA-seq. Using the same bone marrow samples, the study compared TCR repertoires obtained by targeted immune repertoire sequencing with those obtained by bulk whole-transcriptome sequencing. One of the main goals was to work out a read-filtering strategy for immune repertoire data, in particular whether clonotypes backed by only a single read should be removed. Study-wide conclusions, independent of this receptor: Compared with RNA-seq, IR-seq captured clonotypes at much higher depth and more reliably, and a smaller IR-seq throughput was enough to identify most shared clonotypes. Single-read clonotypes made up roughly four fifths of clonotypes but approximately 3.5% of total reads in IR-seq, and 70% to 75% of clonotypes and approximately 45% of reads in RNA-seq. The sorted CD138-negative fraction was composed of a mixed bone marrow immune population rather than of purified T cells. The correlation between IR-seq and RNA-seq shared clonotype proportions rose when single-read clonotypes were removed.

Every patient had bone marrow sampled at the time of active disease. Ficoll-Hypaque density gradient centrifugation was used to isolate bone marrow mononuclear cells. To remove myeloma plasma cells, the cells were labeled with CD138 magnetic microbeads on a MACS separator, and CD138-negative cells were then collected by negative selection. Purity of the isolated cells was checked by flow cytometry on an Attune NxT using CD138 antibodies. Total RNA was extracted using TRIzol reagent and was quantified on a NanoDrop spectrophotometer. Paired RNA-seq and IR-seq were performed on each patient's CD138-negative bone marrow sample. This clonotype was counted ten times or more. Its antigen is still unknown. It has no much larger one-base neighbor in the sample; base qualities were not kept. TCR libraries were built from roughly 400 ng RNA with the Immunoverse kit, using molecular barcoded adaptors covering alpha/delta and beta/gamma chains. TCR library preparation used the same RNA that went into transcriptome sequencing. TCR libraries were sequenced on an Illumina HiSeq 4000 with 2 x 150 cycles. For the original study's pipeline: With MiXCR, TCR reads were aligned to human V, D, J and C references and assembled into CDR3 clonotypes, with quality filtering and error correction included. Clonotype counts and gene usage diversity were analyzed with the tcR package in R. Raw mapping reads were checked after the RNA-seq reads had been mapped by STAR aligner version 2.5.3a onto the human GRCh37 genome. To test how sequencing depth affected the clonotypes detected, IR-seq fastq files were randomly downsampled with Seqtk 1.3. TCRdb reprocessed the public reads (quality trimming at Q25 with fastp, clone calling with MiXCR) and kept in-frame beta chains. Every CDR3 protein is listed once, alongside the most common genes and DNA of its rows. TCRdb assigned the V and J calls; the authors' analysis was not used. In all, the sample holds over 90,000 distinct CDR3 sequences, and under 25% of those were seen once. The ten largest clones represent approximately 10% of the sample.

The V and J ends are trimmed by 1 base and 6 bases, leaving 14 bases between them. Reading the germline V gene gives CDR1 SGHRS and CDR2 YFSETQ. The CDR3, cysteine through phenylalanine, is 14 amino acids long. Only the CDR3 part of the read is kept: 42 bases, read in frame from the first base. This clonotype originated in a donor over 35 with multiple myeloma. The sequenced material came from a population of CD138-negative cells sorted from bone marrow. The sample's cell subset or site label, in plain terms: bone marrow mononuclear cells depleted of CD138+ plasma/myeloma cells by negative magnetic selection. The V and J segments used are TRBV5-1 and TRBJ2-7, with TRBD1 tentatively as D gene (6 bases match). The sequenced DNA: TGCGCCAGCAGCTTGCAGGCCCAAGGGGGCGAGCAGTACTTC. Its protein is CASSLQAQGGEQYF.